This T cell receptor beta chain was sequenced in a study of blood T cells in healthy people across ages (dated by TCRdb to the mid-2010s). In the study overall: Template switching captured roughly one uniquely barcoded TCR beta cDNA molecule per two T cells in model experiments. To avoid experimental bias, donors of different ages were spread randomly across the sequencing lanes. To track age-related changes in TCR beta repertoire diversity, the study relied on deep sequencing normalized with unique cDNA molecular identifiers. The donors were divided into four age groups: young (average around 17 years), middle-aged (about 40), aged (approximately 62) and long-lived (about 79). For two donors (one aged 18 to 29 and one aged 80 or older), the study analyzed two additional independent replicas of 1 million unique cDNA reads from the same blood draw.

General findings and caveats noted by the study authors: Estimates of total diversity based on one million sequenced T cells were considered lower bounds and underestimates. Compared with the aged group, the long-lived group had more naive CD4+ T cells, fewer expanded clones and increased TCR diversity, a pattern suggesting age selection. As age increased, observed TCR beta diversity per million T cells dropped in a roughly linear way, and a significant reduction was already evident by age roughly 40. Donor CMV infection status was unknown, potentially confounding age-related changes in expanded clonotypes. A strong correlation was found between observed TCR beta diversity and the percentage of naive T cells measured by flow cytometry. Because profiling used bulk unsorted PBMCs, naive and antigen-experienced compartments could not be compared conclusively.

Trimming leaves V shorter by 6 bases and J shorter by 8 bases, with the junction holding 7 bases beyond the gene matches. Reading from cysteine to phenylalanine, the CDR3 counts 13 amino acids. Solely the CDR3 DNA is kept, with 39 bases framed from the first base. CDR1 and CDR2 are read off the germline V gene as MDHEN and SYDVKM. In this sample, this clonotype turned up once. The antigen it recognizes is unknown. Base qualities were left out, and no much larger clone turns up one base away. The roughly 39 donors, aged 6 to 90 years, were systemically healthy Caucasian individuals from Russia. Each donor gave 9.5 to 10 milliliters of peripheral blood, drawn into EDTA-treated Vacutainer tubes. Ficoll-Paque density-gradient centrifugation was used to isolate PBMCs, with at least 7 million per sample. Total RNA, at least 6 micrograms per sample, was extracted from PBMCs with Trizol reagent. The percentages of naive CD45RAhigh/CD27high T cells were determined by flow cytometry on a PBMC aliquot from every donor.

Receptor amplification or capture employed 5' RACE. The listed sequencing device is Illumina HiSeq 2500. The second PCR ran for about 6 to 12 cycles and used a J-beta primer mix along with a sample-barcoded 5' primer. A unique molecular identifier was introduced onto each TCR beta cDNA molecule by a template-switch 5' adaptor carrying 12 random nucleotides. Each sample yielded at least 2.5 million CDR3-containing paired-end reads. The Mint cDNA synthesis kit, primed by a TRBC-specific oligonucleotide, was used to synthesize first-strand cDNA from all RNA. After uracil-DNA glycosylase treatment, a first 18-cycle PCR used universal primers M1SS and BC2_uni_R on all cDNA. From the authors' description of their analysis: For normalization, 1 million high-quality reads, each with a distinct molecular identifier, were randomly selected from each sample. Instead of being binned into consensus sequences, reads with shared molecular identifiers were discarded. MiTCR, run with a Q25 quality threshold and the strictest error-elimination algorithm, handled CDR3 identification, clonotype clustering and error correction. A nonparametric unseen species model using Euler transformation provided a lower-bound estimate of total TCR beta diversity. The public reads were reanalyzed by TCRdb: fastp trimming at Q25, MiXCR alignment, in-frame beta chains only. Rows with one shared CDR3 protein collapse into an entry with the most common genes and DNA. TCRdb's processing, not the authors', yielded these V and J calls. This sample gives under 2,000,000 distinct CDR3 sequences in total; roughly 52% of them show up just once. Roughly 2% of the sample is taken by the ten largest.

The clonotype comes from a middle-aged woman in good health. Material: blood. The chain is assembled from TRBV28 and TRBJ1-2, and 9 junction bases match TRBD1. The CDR3 loop reads CASRTGQGPGYTF. The DNA sequence is given as TGTGCCAGCAGAACCGGACAGGGGCCCGGCTACACCTTC.